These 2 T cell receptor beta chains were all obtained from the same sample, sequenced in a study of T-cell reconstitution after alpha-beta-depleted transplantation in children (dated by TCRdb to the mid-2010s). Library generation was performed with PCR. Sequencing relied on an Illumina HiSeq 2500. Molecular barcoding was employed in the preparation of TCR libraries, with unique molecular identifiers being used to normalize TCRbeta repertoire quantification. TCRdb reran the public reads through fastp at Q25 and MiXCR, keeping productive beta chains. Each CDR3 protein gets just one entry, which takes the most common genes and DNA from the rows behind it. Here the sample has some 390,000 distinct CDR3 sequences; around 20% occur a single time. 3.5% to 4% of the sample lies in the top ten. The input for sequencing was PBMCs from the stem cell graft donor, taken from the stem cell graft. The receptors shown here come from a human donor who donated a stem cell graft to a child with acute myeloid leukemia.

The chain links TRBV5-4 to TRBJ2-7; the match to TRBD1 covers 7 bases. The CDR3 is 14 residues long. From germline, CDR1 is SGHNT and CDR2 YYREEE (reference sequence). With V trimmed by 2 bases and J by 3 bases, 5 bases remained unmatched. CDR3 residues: CASSFSQGDYEQYF. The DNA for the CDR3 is TGTGCCAGCAGCTTTTCCCAGGGGGACTACGAGCAGTACTTC.

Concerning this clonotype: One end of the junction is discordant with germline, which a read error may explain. DNA of the CDR3: TGCAGTGCAACCAGGAGGTCCCGCTACGAGCAGTGCTTC. This codes for CSATRRSRYEQCF. V and J are TRBV20-1 and TRBJ2-7, with D possibly TRBD2 on 5 matching bases. The CDR3 is 13 amino acids. In germline, CDR1 is DFQATT, CDR2 SNEGSKA (reference sequence).